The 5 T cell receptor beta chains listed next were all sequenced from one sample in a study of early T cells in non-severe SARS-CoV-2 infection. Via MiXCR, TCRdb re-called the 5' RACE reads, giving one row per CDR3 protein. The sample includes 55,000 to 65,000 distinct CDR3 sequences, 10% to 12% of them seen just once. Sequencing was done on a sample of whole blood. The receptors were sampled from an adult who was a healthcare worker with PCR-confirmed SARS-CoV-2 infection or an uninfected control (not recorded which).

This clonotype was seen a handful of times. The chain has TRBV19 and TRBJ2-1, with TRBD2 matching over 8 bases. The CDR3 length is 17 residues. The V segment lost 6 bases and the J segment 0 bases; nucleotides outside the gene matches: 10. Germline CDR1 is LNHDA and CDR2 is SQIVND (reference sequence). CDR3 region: CASRDSISGGSYNEQFF. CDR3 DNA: TGTGCCAGTAGAGACTCGATAAGCGGGGGCTCCTACAATGAGCAGTTCTTC.

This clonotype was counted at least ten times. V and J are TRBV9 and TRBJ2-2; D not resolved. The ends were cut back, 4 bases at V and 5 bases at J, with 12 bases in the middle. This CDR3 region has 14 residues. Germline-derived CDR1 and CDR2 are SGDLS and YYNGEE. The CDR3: CASSPLTPTGELFF. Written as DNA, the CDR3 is TGTGCCAGCAGCCCCCTAACCCCAACCGGGGAGCTGTTTTTT. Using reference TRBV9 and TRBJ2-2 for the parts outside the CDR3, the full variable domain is DSGVTQTPKHLITATGQRVTLRCSPRSGDLSVYWYQQSLDQGLQFLIQYYNGEERAKGNILERFSAQQFPDLHSELNLSSLELGDSALYFCASSPLTPTGELFFGEGSRLTVL.

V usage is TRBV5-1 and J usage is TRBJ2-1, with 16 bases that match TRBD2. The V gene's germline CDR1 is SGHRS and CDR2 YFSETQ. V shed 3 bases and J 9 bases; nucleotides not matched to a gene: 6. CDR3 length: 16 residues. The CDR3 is CASSYGTSGGAVEQFF. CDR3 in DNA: TGCGCCAGCAGCTACGGGACTAGCGGGGGGGCCGTTGAGCAGTTCTTC.

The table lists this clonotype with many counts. CDR3 region: CASSSTLYGYTF. CDR3 bases: TGTGCCAGCAGCTCCACTCTCTATGGCTACACCTTC. The rearrangement uses TRBV7-2 and TRBJ1-2; no reliable D call. The germline gives CDR1 SGHTA, CDR2 FQGNSA. This CDR3 contains 12 residues. Trimming cost V 4 bases and J 4 bases, with 7 bases left between them.

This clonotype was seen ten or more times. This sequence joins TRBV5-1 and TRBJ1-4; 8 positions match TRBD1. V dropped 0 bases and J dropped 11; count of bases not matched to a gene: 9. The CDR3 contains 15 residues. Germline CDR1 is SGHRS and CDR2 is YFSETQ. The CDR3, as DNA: TGCGCCAGCAGCTTGGATCGGACAGGGTACGAGAAACTGTTTTTT. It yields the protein CASSLDRTGYEKLFF.